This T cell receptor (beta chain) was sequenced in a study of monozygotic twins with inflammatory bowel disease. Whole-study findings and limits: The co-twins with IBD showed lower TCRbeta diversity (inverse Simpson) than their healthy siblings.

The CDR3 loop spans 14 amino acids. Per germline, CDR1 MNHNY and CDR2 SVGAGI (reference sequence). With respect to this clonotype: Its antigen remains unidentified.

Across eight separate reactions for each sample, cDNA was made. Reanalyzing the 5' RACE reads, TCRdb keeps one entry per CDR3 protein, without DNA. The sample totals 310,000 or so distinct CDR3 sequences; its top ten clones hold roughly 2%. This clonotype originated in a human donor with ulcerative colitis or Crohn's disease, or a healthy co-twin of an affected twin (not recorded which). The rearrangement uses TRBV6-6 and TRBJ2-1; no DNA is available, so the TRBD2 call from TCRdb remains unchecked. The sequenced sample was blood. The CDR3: CASRTSGNSGEQFF.